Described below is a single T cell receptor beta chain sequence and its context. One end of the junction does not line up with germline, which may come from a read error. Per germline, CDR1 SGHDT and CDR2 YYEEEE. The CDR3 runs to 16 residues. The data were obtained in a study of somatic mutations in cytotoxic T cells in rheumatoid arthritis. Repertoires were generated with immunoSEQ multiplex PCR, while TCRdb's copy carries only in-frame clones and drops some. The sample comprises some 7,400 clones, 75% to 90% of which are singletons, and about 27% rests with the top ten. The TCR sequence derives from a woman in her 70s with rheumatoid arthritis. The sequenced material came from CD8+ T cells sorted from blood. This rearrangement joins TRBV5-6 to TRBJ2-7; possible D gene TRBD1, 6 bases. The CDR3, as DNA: TGTGCCAGCAGCTTCCTCCTGACAGGCGGCTCCGACGAGCAGTACTTC. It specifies CASSFLLTGGSDEQYF.